This is a list of T cell receptor beta chains from one sample in a study of blood T cell repertoires in COVID-19. Produced via immunoSEQ multiplex PCR; TCRdb's table is partial and in-frame only. The table lists fewer than 350,000 clones, 85% to 90% of them singletons. Input material: peripheral blood. These TCRs come from a man aged 40-49 years with acute or convalescent COVID-19. CDR3s include the opening cysteine and the closing phenylalanine or tryptophan. Size tells how often a clone was seen (once, few, many) or the class of an expanded clone, and some rows leave it out.

size: once; J: TRBJ1-6; V: TRBV30; CDR3: CAWSAFSDSNSPLHF
size: .; J: TRBJ2-2; V: TRBV5-4; CDR3: CASSLMSGGAGTGELFF
size: few; J: TRBJ1-2; V: TRBV7-8; CDR3: CASSFFTGVPIYGYTF
size: once; J: TRBJ1-1; V: TRBV2; CDR3: CASSEWQLNTEAFF
size: .; J: TRBJ2-1; V: TRBV11-1; CDR3: CASSLAGLTGVNEQFF
size: .; J: TRBJ2-7; V: TRBV6-5; CDR3: CASSYSSQGGYEQYF
size: .; J: TRBJ1-2; V: TRBV12-3/TRBV12-4; CDR3: CASSRGFHGYTF
size: once; J: TRBJ1-2; V: TRBV7-9; CDR3: CASSPDRDLYGYTF
size: .; J: TRBJ2-5; V: TRBV5-1; CDR3: CASSLERGGQETQYF
size: .; J: TRBJ2-7; V: TRBV3-1/TRBV3-2; CDR3: CASSQDLGGTSLGQYF
size: once; J: TRBJ1-2; V: TRBV5-4; CDR3: CASSFTPIYASGYTF
size: .; J: TRBJ1-1; V: TRBV5-8; CDR3: CASSFLRGGTFF
size: .; J: TRBJ1-1; V: TRBV6-5; CDR3: CASSYRGTNTEAFF
size: few; J: TRBJ1-4; V: TRBV2; CDR3: CASSVGRVNEKLFF
size: .; J: TRBJ1-1; V: TRBV25-1; CDR3: CASSHLEGTEAFF
size: .; J: TRBJ1-2; V: TRBV5-1; CDR3: CASSIGTGWNGYTF
size: .; J: TRBJ2-6; V: TRBV7-9; CDR3: CASSPVASSGANVLTF
size: .; J: TRBJ2-3; V: TRBV11-3; CDR3: CASSPGLAGEATDTQYF
size: .; J: TRBJ1-3; V: TRBV2; CDR3: CASSPEGTAGNTIYF
size: once; J: TRBJ2-2; V: TRBV5-5; CDR3: CASLTSGGTGELFF
size: .; J: TRBJ2-5; V: TRBV30; CDR3: CAWSPQRETQYF
size: .; J: TRBJ2-1; V: TRBV9; CDR3: CASSPGLAGNYNEQFF
size: .; J: TRBJ1-4; V: TRBV2; CDR3: CASSEGTGRVVGEKLFF